The 18 T cell receptor beta chains below come from one sample, sequenced in a study of T cells in Graves' hyperthyroidism and ophthalmopathy. TCR beta CDR3 regions were amplified from RNA. A first-round RT-PCR of the TCR CDR3 used the HTBI primer set. TCRdb itself ran the multiplex PCR reads through MiXCR, one entry per CDR3 protein. Among fewer than 350,000 distinct CDR3 sequences listed, 15% to 20% were seen once. Material: blood. These receptors all stem from a woman aged 50 to 60 with Graves' hyperthyroidism.

The CDR3: CASSDQATEAFF. Here the CDR3 DNA reads TGTGCCAGCAGTGACCAGGCCACTGAAGCTTTCTTT. The chain combines TRBV2 with TRBJ1-1, with D unclear. The V end was cut by 3 bases, the J end by 4 bases, with 6 bases between. The CDR3 spans 12 residues. Germline V CDR1 and CDR2: SNHLY, FYNNEI.

The chain carries TRBV4-1 and TRBJ1-4, with D unresolved. Trimming took off 0 bases at V and 5 bases at J, with 16 bases between the two ends. This CDR3 has 17 amino acids. Germline V lookup: CDR1 MGHRA, CDR2 YSYEKL. CDR3 region: CASSQDGVGMGNEKLFF. The DNA for the CDR3 is TGCGCCAGCAGCCAAGACGGCGTGGGCATGGGCAATGAAAAACTGTTTTTT.

Comments on this clonotype: One base away lies a much larger clone, so this may be a sequencing read error. This sequence joins TRBV6-1 and TRBJ1-1, with 7 bases that match TRBD1. CDR1 MNHNS and CDR2 SASEGT come from the germline V gene. The CDR3 totals 15 residues. DNA of the CDR3: TGTGCCGGCAGGGGTGGACAGGCCGGAGTCACTGAAGCTTTCTTT. Translated: CAGRGGQAGVTEAFF.

This clonotype was observed at least ten times. CDR3 coding DNA: TGTGCCAGCAGCCCCATGAGGGACGAGCAGTACTTC. This codes for CASSPMRDEQYF. V and J are TRBV12-3 or TRBV12-4 and TRBJ2-7, with D perhaps TRBD2 (5 bases). CDR3 length equals 12 residues. Trimming shortened V by 6 bases and J by 5 bases, and 11 bases separated the two germline ends.

Written as DNA, the CDR3 is TGCAGTGCTAGGGAACTAGCGGGGTTCTCCTACGAGCAGTACTTC. Protein product: CSARELAGFSYEQYF. This chain links TRBV20-1 with TRBJ2-7, with 10 bases identical to TRBD2. The V segment lost 3 bases and the J segment 0 bases; nucleotides outside the gene matches: 5. CDR1 DFQATT and CDR2 SNEGSKA come from the germline V gene (reference sequence). This CDR3 contains 15 residues.

The chain combines TRBV28 with TRBJ1-2, with 8 bases identical to TRBD1. V was pared by 6 bases and J by 5 bases, with 23 bases of the junction left unmatched. The CDR3 is 19 amino acids. The V gene's germline CDR1 is MDHEN and CDR2 SYDVKM. CDR3 loop: CASRRKLDRAASLVYGYTF. The CDR3 DNA follows: TGTGCCAGCAGACGTAAGTTGGACAGGGCCGCCTCTTTAGTGTATGGCTACACCTTC.

This clonotype was observed a handful of times. The chain links TRBV4-2 to TRBJ2-1; 11 bases are a match to TRBD2. Germline CDR1 LGHNA, CDR2 YNFKEQ. This CDR3 is 15 amino acids long. V was clipped by 4 bases and J by 5 bases; unmatched bases: 4. The DNA for the CDR3 is TGTGCCAGCAGCCCAGGACTAGCGGGCCACAATGAGCAGTTCTTC. It codes for CASSPGLAGHNEQFF.

V gene TRBV6-4 combines with J gene TRBJ2-1, with a possible D match to TRBD2 (5 bases). V was shortened by 5 bases and J by 3 bases, with 14 bases between the two germline ends. The germline V gene has CDR1 MRHNA and CDR2 SNTAGT. This CDR3 has 15 residues. CDR3 sequence reads: CASSPNHGSYNEQFF. Written as DNA, the CDR3 is TGTGCCAGCAGTCCTAACCATGGGAGCTACAATGAGCAGTTCTTC.

The V and J genes are TRBV12-3 or TRBV12-4 and TRBJ1-2; 7 bases fit TRBD1. The CDR3 length is 13 residues. The junction had 8 bases not matched to a gene; V was cut back by 7 bases and J by 6 bases. The CDR3 region has the DNA TGTGCCAGCACTCCTACAGGGGAGGATGGCTACACCTTC. Its translation: CASTPTGEDGYTF.

The V call is TRBV25-1, the J call TRBJ1-1; D perhaps matches TRBD1 (5 bases). The CDR3 is made up of 13 amino acids. V was shortened by 1 base and J by 5 bases, with 8 bases between the two germline ends. The germline V gene encodes CDR1 MGHDK and CDR2 SYGVNS. CDR3 DNA sequence: TGTGCCAGCAGTGAATCTCGGGGGACTGAAGCTTTCTTT. Translation gives CASSESRGTEAFF.

This clonotype appeared a few times. V gene TRBV10-3 combines with J gene TRBJ2-3; D assignment may be TRBD1 or TRBD2 (5 bases each). The CDR3 covers 14 residues. The V and J ends lost 3 bases and 0 bases respectively, with 7 bases between them. The germline V gene has CDR1 ENHRY and CDR2 SYGVKD. CDR3 bases: TGTGCCATCAGTGACAGGGACAGCACAGATACGCAGTATTTT. Amino acids: CAISDRDSTDTQYF.

This clonotype was seen a handful of times. With a much larger clone just one base away, this may be a read error. The gene calls are TRBV12-3 or TRBV12-4 and TRBJ1-2; D is unresolved. Trimming stripped 6 bases from V and 4 bases from J, with 9 bases between. The CDR3 is made up of 12 amino acids. CDR3 nucleotide sequence: TGTGCCAGCAGCTCCTACAGCTATGGCTACACCTTC. It encodes CASSSYSYGYTF.

In this sample, this clonotype turned up many times. The gene calls are TRBV5-5 and TRBJ2-3, with TRBD2 identical over 8 bases. In germline, CDR1 is SGHKS, CDR2 YYEKEE (reference sequence). The trim removed 2 bases at V and 4 bases at J, leaving 6 bases unmatched. The CDR3 is 15 residues long. The CDR3 bases are TGTGCCAGCAGCTTTGCAGCGGGAGCTCCAGATACGCAGTATTTT. This encodes CASSFAAGAPDTQYF.

This clonotype was picked up many times. The chain employs TRBV5-1 and TRBJ1-1, with D hard to call. The CDR3 consists of 15 residues. CDR1 and CDR2 (germline): SGHRS, YFSETQ. V was trimmed by 0 bases and J by 4 bases, leaving 13 bases between them. DNA for the CDR3: TGCGCCAGCAGCTTGGCCGTTGCGGTGGGCACTGAAGCTTTCTTT. Translated: CASSLAVAVGTEAFF.

This clonotype was seen more than once but under ten times. The chain has TRBV27 and TRBJ2-7; 7 bases match TRBD1. The V gene's germline CDR1 is MNHEY and CDR2 SMNVEV (reference sequence). This CDR3 spans 13 amino acids. J lost 5 bases, V lost 8 bases, and 9 bases had no gene match. As DNA, the CDR3 is TGTGCCAGCGGAAATCAGGGGGTTCACGAGCAGTACGTC. This sequence encodes CASGNQGVHEQYV.

At least ten counts were recorded for this clonotype. The CDR3 nucleotides are TGTGCCAGCAGCTTAGAAGGTAGCGTCCCCCCAGATACGCAGTATTTT. Its translation is CASSLEGSVPPDTQYF. The rearrangement uses TRBV7-9 and TRBJ2-3; the D gene is possibly TRBD2 (5 bases). The germline gives CDR1 SEHNR, CDR2 FQNEAQ (reference sequence). This CDR3 spans 16 amino acids. V dropped 1 base and J dropped 4 bases, with 15 bases sitting between them.

The V call is TRBV7-3, the J call TRBJ2-2, with 9 bases identical to TRBD2. The germline V gene encodes CDR1 SGHTA and CDR2 FQGTGA. The ends lost 5 bases at V and 4 bases at J; junction bases unmatched: 11. The CDR3 loop spans 17 amino acids. For the CDR3, the DNA is TGTGCCAGCAGCCTTCATGCTAGCGGGGTGTCCACCGGGGAGCTGTTTTTT. This sequence encodes CASSLHASGVSTGELFF.

CDR3 amino acids: CASSPFYGDAYEQYF. DNA of the CDR3: TGTGCCAGCAGCCCCTTCTATGGGGACGCCTACGAGCAGTACTTC. The chain carries TRBV4-2 and TRBJ2-7; D tentatively reads TRBD1 or TRBD2 (5 bases each). Trimming took 4 bases from V and 2 from J, leaving 15 bases between them. The germline CDR1 and CDR2 sequences are LGHNA and YNFKEQ. This CDR3 region has 15 residues.